These 31 T cell receptor beta chains were sequenced from one sample in a study of human thymus T cells. TCRdb's table, derived via immunoSEQ multiplex PCR, lists solely in-frame clones and lacks some. The sample shows tens of thousands of clones, about 93% of them seen only once. Sample: blood. The receptors were gathered from a boy under two years old with a congenital heart defect but otherwise immunologically healthy.

The V call is TRBV7-2, the J call TRBJ2-7, with 7 nucleotides matching TRBD1. Germline V lookup: CDR1 SGHTA, CDR2 FQGNSA. After removal of 5 bases from V and 4 bases from J, the junction contained 8 bases not matched to a gene. The CDR3 is made up of 14 amino acids. CDR3: CASSRAGTAYEQYF. The CDR3 DNA reads as TGTGCCAGCAGCCGCGCCGGGACAGCTTACGAGCAGTACTTC.

The rearrangement uses TRBV7-2 and TRBJ1-2, with D hard to call. Germline CDR1 is SGHTA and CDR2 is FQGNSA. Trimming pared 3 bases from V and 0 bases from J, leaving 5 bases between. CDR3 size: 13 residues. Here the CDR3 reads CASSFPPNYGYTF. In DNA form, the CDR3 reads TGTGCCAGCAGCTTTCCCCCTAACTATGGCTACACCTTC.

This sequence joins TRBV29-1 and TRBJ2-6; D call uncertain. The CDR3 extends over 14 amino acids. Trimming left V 4 bases short and J 4 bases short, with 11 bases between. Germline loops: CDR1 SQVTM, CDR2 ANQGSEA. The CDR3 is CSVAKVAGANVLTF. The DNA for the CDR3 is TGCAGCGTTGCCAAAGTGGCCGGGGCCAACGTCCTGACTTTC.

V usage is TRBV27 and J usage is TRBJ1-6; D gene uncertain. V dropped 3 bases and J dropped 7 bases, with 7 bases sitting between them. The germline V gene has CDR1 MNHEY and CDR2 SMNVEV (reference sequence). There are 13 residues in the CDR3. Here the CDR3 DNA reads TGTGCCAGCAGTTTGGGAAGAAATTCACCCCTCCACTTT. Protein product: CASSLGRNSPLHF.

CDR3 DNA sequence: TGTGCCAGCAGCTCACTAGCGGGGGCCCATTCGGGCGAGCAGTACTTC. Translation gives CASSSLAGAHSGEQYF. The chain uses TRBV7-6 and TRBJ2-7; 11 nucleotides agree with TRBD2. CDR3 size: 16 residues. Germline lookup yields CDR1 SGHVS and CDR2 FNYEAQ. V lost 4 bases and J lost 6; bases outside the gene matches: 11.

This chain links TRBV6-4 with TRBJ2-1; the D gene is possibly TRBD2 (6 bases). CDR3 size: 14 residues. Germline CDR1 reads MRHNA; CDR2 reads SNTAGT. V was shortened by 4 bases and J by 6 bases, with 13 bases between the two germline ends. The CDR3 sequence: CASSGSGIPNEQFF. The DNA of the CDR3 is TGTGCCAGCAGTGGTAGCGGTATTCCCAATGAGCAGTTCTTC.

The chain couples TRBV30 to TRBJ2-7; D ambiguous. V lost 2 bases, J lost 3 bases, and 11 bases lay in between. The CDR3 is 13 residues long. Germline values: CDR1 GTSNPN, CDR2 SVGIG (reference sequence). CDR3 sequence reads: CAWSLGRIYEQYF. The CDR3 coding sequence is TGTGCCTGGAGTCTGGGTAGAATCTACGAGCAGTACTTC.

The rearrangement joins TRBV5-4 to TRBJ2-7; D unresolved. Trimming pared 3 bases from V and 5 bases from J, leaving 15 bases between. There are 14 residues in the CDR3. Looked up from germline, CDR1 is SGHNT and CDR2 is YYREEE (reference sequence). CDR3 in DNA: TGTGCCAGCAGCTCAACGAGCACCTCGAACGAGCAGTACTTC. Amino acid sequence: CASSSTSTSNEQYF. The full variable domain, completed using reference TRBV5-4 and TRBJ2-7, is ETGVTQSPTHLIKTRGQQVTLRCSSQSGHNTVSWYQQALGQGPQFIFQYYREEENGRGNFPPRFSGLQFPNYSSELNVNALELDDSALYLCASSSTSTSNEQYFGPGTRLTVT.

The chain links TRBV6-6 to TRBJ1-1; D ambiguous. Germline V gene lookup returns CDR1 MNHNY and CDR2 SVGAGI (reference sequence). The V end lost 2 bases, the J end lost 0 bases, and 7 bases lay between the germline ends. CDR3 length equals 14 residues. The CDR3 nucleotides read TGTGCCAGCAGTTACGGGCAGGTGAACACTGAAGCTTTCTTT. Its translation: CASSYGQVNTEAFF.

This clone was seen more than once but under ten times. V and J are TRBV20-1 and TRBJ1-1, with no clear D. The CDR3 is 11 residues long. V was clipped by 5 bases and J by 10 bases, with 14 bases between them. The germline CDR1 and CDR2 sequences are DFQATT and SNEGSKA (reference sequence). CDR3 nucleotide sequence: TGCAGTGCTTTCCCGGGCGTTCCAGCTTTCTTT. Encoded protein: CSAFPGVPAFF.

This clone was seen more than once but under ten times. The chain combines TRBV5-1 with TRBJ1-1, with 7 bases fitting TRBD1. The ends lost 4 bases at V and 1 base at J; junction bases unmatched: 10. The CDR3 sequence is 16 residues long. The germline V gene has CDR1 SGHRS and CDR2 YFSETQ. CDR3 amino acids: CASSPRTGGGNTEAFF. CDR3 nucleotide sequence: TGCGCCAGCAGCCCCCGGACAGGCGGGGGGAACACTGAAGCTTTCTTT.

The rearrangement uses TRBV5-1 and TRBJ2-3, with D unclear. Trimming took 4 bases from V and 0 from J, leaving 6 bases between them. Germline-derived CDR1 and CDR2 are SGHRS and YFSETQ. The CDR3 contains 13 residues. The CDR3 loop reads CASSPDSTDTQYF. Here the CDR3 DNA reads TGCGCCAGCAGCCCGGACAGCACAGATACGCAGTATTTT.

This chain connects TRBV10-3 to TRBJ1-1, with D hard to call. V dropped 4 bases and J dropped 3 bases, with 18 bases sitting between them. The germline CDR1 and CDR2 sequences are ENHRY and SYGVKD. The CDR3 loop spans 16 amino acids. For the CDR3, the DNA is TGTGCCATCAGTGGGTTGGGTGGACCCCGGGACACTGAAGCTTTCTTT. Its protein is CAISGLGGPRDTEAFF.

The V and J genes are TRBV5-1 and TRBJ2-1, with 8 bases fitting TRBD2. This CDR3 comprises 15 residues. CDR1 is SGHRS and CDR2 is YFSETQ in the germline V gene. After removal of 4 bases from V and 0 bases from J, the junction contained 3 bases not matched to a gene. The CDR3 DNA is TGCGCCAGCAGCACTAGCGGTAGCTCCTACAATGAGCAGTTCTTC. It encodes CASSTSGSSYNEQFF.

The chain uses TRBV7-9 and TRBJ1-3; 9 bases match TRBD1. Trimming cost V 3 bases and J 3 bases; bases outside gene matches: 6. This CDR3 spans 16 amino acids. Germline CDR1 and CDR2: SEHNR and FQNEAQ (reference sequence). The CDR3 loop is CASSLSGTGNGNTIYF. As DNA, the CDR3 is TGTGCCAGCAGCTTGTCCGGGACAGGGAATGGAAACACCATATATTTT. The full variable domain, its missing parts supplied by reference TRBV7-9 and TRBJ1-3, is DTGVSQNPRHKITKRGQNVTFRCDPISEHNRLYWYRQTLGQGPEFLTYFQNEAQLEKSRLLSDRFSAERPKGSFSTLEIQRTEQGDSAMYLCASSLSGTGNGNTIYFGEGSWLTVV.

V gene TRBV4-1 combines with J gene TRBJ2-1, with 10 bases matching TRBD2. Germline V gives CDR1 MGHRA, CDR2 YSYEKL. V lost 2 bases to trimming and J lost 3 bases; unmatched junction nucleotides: 1. The CDR3 spans 15 residues. In DNA form, the CDR3 reads TGCGCCAGCAGCCAAAGGACTAGCGGCTACAATGAGCAGTTCTTC. Translation gives CASSQRTSGYNEQFF.

This chain uses TRBV5-1 with TRBJ2-7; D is unclear. CDR3 length: 12 amino acids. Trimming took 4 bases from V and 7 from J, leaving 12 bases between them. In germline, CDR1 is SGHRS, CDR2 YFSETQ. The CDR3 spells CASSHAWVEQYF. DNA for the CDR3: TGCGCCAGCAGCCACGCCTGGGTGGAGCAGTACTTC.

This sequence joins TRBV25-1 and TRBJ2-3; TRBD2 agrees at 10 bases. The CDR3 contains 16 residues. Looked up from germline, CDR1 is MGHDK and CDR2 is SYGVNS. Trimming removed 5 bases from V and 1 base from J; junction bases left unmatched: 6. CDR3 protein: CASSTPSGGRTDTQYF. Written as DNA, the CDR3 is TGTGCCAGCAGTACACCTAGCGGGGGACGCACAGATACGCAGTATTTT.

The CDR3 is CAWSVRTSGSHYEQYF. The CDR3 DNA is TGTGCCTGGAGTGTACGGACTAGCGGGAGCCACTACGAGCAGTACTTC. The rearrangement joins TRBV30 to TRBJ2-7; 13 bases match TRBD2. Germline-derived CDR1 and CDR2 are GTSNPN and SVGIG (reference sequence). CDR3 length: 16 amino acids. The V and J ends lost 0 bases and 3 bases, in that order; junction bases with no gene match: 5.

The rearrangement uses TRBV27 and TRBJ1-2; possible D gene TRBD1, 6 bases. This CDR3 contains 15 residues. Trimming left V 0 bases short and J 6 bases short, with 14 bases between. CDR1 and CDR2 (germline): MNHEY, SMNVEV (reference sequence). DNA of the CDR3: TGTGCCAGCAGTTTATCGGCGGGGGGCGCTAATGGCTACACCTTC. It yields the protein CASSLSAGGANGYTF.

The V and J genes are TRBV28 and TRBJ2-5; TRBD2 aligns across 9 bases. Trimming cost V 3 bases and J 6 bases; bases outside gene matches: 11. The CDR3 length is 16 residues. Germline CDR1 MDHEN, CDR2 SYDVKM. The CDR3 loop reads CASSFGGRAFVQTQYF. The CDR3 region has the DNA TGTGCCAGCAGTTTTGGCGGGAGGGCCTTCGTCCAGACCCAGTACTTC. Looking up the rest from reference TRBV28 and TRBJ2-5 gives the full variable domain: DVKVTQSSRYLVKRTGEKVFLECVQDMDHENMFWYRQDPGLGLRLIYFSYDVKMKEKGDIPEGYSVSREKKERFSLILESASTNQTSMYLCASSFGGRAFVQTQYFGPGTRLLVL.

CDR3 region: CASSGQGPLYSNQPQHF. The CDR3, as DNA: TGCGCCAGCAGTGGACAGGGGCCTCTTTATAGCAATCAGCCCCAGCATTTT. The V call is TRBV10-2, the J call TRBJ1-5; 8 positions match TRBD1. The CDR3 length is 17 residues. V was pared by 4 bases and J by 0 bases, with 8 bases of the junction left unmatched. Germline CDR1 and CDR2: WSHSY and SAAADI.

The chain recombines TRBV5-1 with TRBJ1-2; D not certain. The V end was cut by 0 bases, the J end by 5 bases, with 2 bases between. Looked up from germline, CDR1 is SGHRS and CDR2 is YFSETQ. The CDR3 loop spans 11 amino acids. CDR3 bases: TGCGCCAGCAGCTTGGGGTATGGCTACACCTTC. This encodes CASSLGYGYTF.

This chain joins TRBV11-2 and TRBJ2-1; 13 nucleotides align to TRBD2. This CDR3 region has 15 residues. Germline values: CDR1 SGHAT, CDR2 FQNNGV. V shed 5 bases, J shed 7 bases, and the junction held 5 bases outside the gene matches. CDR3 DNA sequence: TGTGCCAGCAGCGGGACTAGCGGGACCCAAAATGAGCAGTTCTTC. It encodes CASSGTSGTQNEQFF.

The rearrangement links TRBV27 to TRBJ2-7; no reliable D call. Trimming removed 8 bases from V and 0 bases from J, with 14 bases in between. Germline values: CDR1 MNHEY, CDR2 SMNVEV (reference sequence). The CDR3 length is 14 residues. CDR3 in amino acids: CASRLRPSSYEQYF. The CDR3 coding sequence is TGTGCCAGCCGATTGCGGCCCAGCTCCTACGAGCAGTACTTC.

This clone was counted a single time. V and J are TRBV9 and TRBJ2-3, with 8 bases identical to TRBD2. Germline V gene sequence: CDR1 SGDLS, CDR2 YYNGEE. With 0 bases clipped from V and 3 bases from J, the junction kept 6 bases outside the gene matches. This CDR3 has 16 residues. The CDR3 here is CASSVVAGRGTDTQYF. In DNA, the CDR3 is TGTGCCAGCAGCGTAGTGGCCGGGAGGGGAACAGATACGCAGTATTTT.

The chain recombines TRBV19 with TRBJ2-7; 9 nucleotides match TRBD1. The CDR3 extends over 13 amino acids. CDR1 and CDR2 from the germline V gene are LNHDA and SQIVND (reference sequence). After removal of 8 bases from V and 8 bases from J, the junction contained 10 bases not matched to a gene. The CDR3 sequence: CASSRDRESQQYF. DNA for the CDR3: TGTGCCAGTTCCCGGGACAGGGAAAGTCAGCAGTACTTC.

This clone was detected once. The chain uses TRBV19 and TRBJ2-1, with 9 bases aligning to TRBD1. The CDR3 has 17 amino acids. With 1 base clipped from V and 3 bases from J, the junction kept 7 bases outside the gene matches. Germline CDR1 is LNHDA and CDR2 is SQIVND (reference sequence). The CDR3 region is CASSIVGHRGLYNEQFF. Here the CDR3 DNA reads TGTGCCAGTAGTATAGTGGGGCACAGGGGGCTCTACAATGAGCAGTTCTTC.

The V call is TRBV11-3, the J call TRBJ2-5; D is undetermined. The CDR3 runs 13 residues. V lost 5 bases, J lost 1 base, and 8 bases lay in between. Germline assignment: CDR1 SGHNT and CDR2 YENEEA. The CDR3 region has the DNA TGTGCCAGCAGCCTGTACCCCCAAGAGACCCAGTACTTC. The encoded protein is CASSLYPQETQYF.

The rearrangement uses TRBV11-3 and TRBJ1-1; D is uncertain. Germline V gene data show CDR1 as SGHNT and CDR2 as YENEEA. This CDR3 is built from 12 residues. With 0 bases removed from V and 8 bases from J, the gap between germline ends came to 7 bases. This CDR3 is CASSLDGSEAFF. CDR3 DNA sequence: TGTGCCAGCAGCTTAGATGGCAGCGAAGCTTTCTTT.

Written as DNA, the CDR3 is TGTGCCAGCATTCAAACAGGGGGCGGACTAGCGGGGGCATACAATGAGCAGTTCTTC. This translates into CASIQTGGGLAGAYNEQFF. J is TRBJ2-1 and V is TRBV2; 13 nucleotides agree with TRBD2. CDR1 SNHLY and CDR2 FYNNEI come from the germline V gene. This CDR3 is built from 19 residues. V shed 7 bases, J shed 4 bases, and the junction held 16 bases outside the gene matches.